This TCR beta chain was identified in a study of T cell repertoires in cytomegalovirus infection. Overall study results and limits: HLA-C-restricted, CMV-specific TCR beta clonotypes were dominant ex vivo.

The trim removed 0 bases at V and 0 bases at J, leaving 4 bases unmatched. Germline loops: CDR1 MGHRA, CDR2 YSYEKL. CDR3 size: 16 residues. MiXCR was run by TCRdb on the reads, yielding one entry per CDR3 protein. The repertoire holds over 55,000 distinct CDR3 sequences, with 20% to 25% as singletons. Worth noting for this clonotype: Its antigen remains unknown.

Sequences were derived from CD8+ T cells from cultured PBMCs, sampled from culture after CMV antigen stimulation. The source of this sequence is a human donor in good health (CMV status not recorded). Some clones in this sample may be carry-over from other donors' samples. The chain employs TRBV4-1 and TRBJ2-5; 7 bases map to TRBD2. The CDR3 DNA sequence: TGCGCCAGCAGCCAAGATCCTGGGGGGGACCAAGAGACCCAGTACTTC. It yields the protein CASSQDPGGDQETQYF.